This TCR beta chain is drawn from a study of blood T cell repertoires in COVID-19 (dated by TCRdb to 2020 to 2022). With respect to the entire study: Samples from collaborators originated in the United States, Italy and Spain and spanned both the acute and convalescent phases of COVID-19. Deeply sampled blood TCRbeta repertoires from subjects exposed to, actively infected with, or recovered from COVID-19 were included in the dataset. The material from the prospective study consisted of cDNA or gDNA derived from T cells, B-cell-depleted T cells, or PBMCs. Sample metadata almost always included a de-identified subject ID, COVID-19 status, age in years and sex. A freely available public database, intended as a resource for researchers studying the immune response to SARS-CoV-2, is where the repertoires were released. Samples were obtained from the ongoing ImmuneRACE study (first 160 participants) and from some 1,300 subjects provided by 6 global collaborators. HLA class I and class II types, where available, came from metadata supplied by the sample provider rather than from assay-based typing.

One collaborating source in Seattle enrolled patients while the patients were actively infected and followed the patients over time throughout the course of disease. Whole blood was collected in K2EDTA tubes by collaborating institutions according to the institutions' own protocols. Collaborator samples were shipped for TCRbeta analysis as frozen whole blood, isolated PBMCs, or DNA extracted from either sample type. Comment on this clone: It lacks a known antigen. Qualities for individual bases were not recorded, and no much larger clone is one base off.

TCRbeta CDR3 regions were amplified from genomic DNA by means of the immunoSEQ Assay, a bias-controlled multiplex PCR. The published analysis was carried out like this. Nucleated cell counts per sample were estimated from amplification of reference gene primers within the assay. To quantify the absolute abundance of each unique TCRbeta CDR3 rearrangement, sequence reads were collapsed and filtered. For each sample, productive Simpson clonality was calculated as the square root of Simpson's diversity index over productive rearrangements. The source is immuneACCESS, and TCRdb retained only in-frame sequences with V and J called. Part of the clones is not carried over; for the studies checked, unresolved V genes explain less than half of this, and the remainder is unexplained. D and trimming were read from the DNA, whereas the V and J calls and clone size are those reported in that table. The sample has roughly 60,000 clones on record, around 80% of them singletons. In total, the top ten clones hold roughly 10% of the sample.

What the work shows at the level of the full study, not this receptor alone: How much clinical and demographic metadata was included differed by source and by participant, and the metadata was provided uncurated.

V gives up 7 bases and J gives up 4 bases, and the segment between their germline ends measures 17 bases. For CDR1 and CDR2, the germline V gene (reference sequence) lists MNHEY and SMNVEV. The CDR3 runs 16 amino acids, cysteine and phenylalanine included. The sequence is cut down to CDR3 DNA, 48 bases in frame from base 1. The source of this sequence is a man aged 25 to 40 with COVID-19, enrolled during active disease. Sequencing used peripheral blood. This chain joins TRBV27 to TRBJ1-6, with the D gene not confidently named. For the CDR3, the sequence is CASTTFTSEYNSPLHF. The nucleotide sequence is given as TGTGCCAGCACCACCTTTACCTCAGAATATAATTCACCCCTCCACTTT.